Following are 27 T cell receptor beta chains from one sample sequenced in a study of neurological immune-mediated disorders. TCRdb re-analysed the 5' RACE reads in MiXCR, keeping a single row per CDR3 protein. The sample holds some 50,000 distinct CDR3 sequences, roughly 2% seen once. What was sequenced was PBMCs. The origin of the receptors is a woman in her 40s with multiple sclerosis.

This clonotype was recorded at least ten times. The rearrangement joins TRBV24-1 to TRBJ2-7, with 9 bases lining up with TRBD1. The V and J ends lost 9 bases and 5 bases, in that order; junction bases with no gene match: 10. The CDR3 has 14 amino acids. The germline V gene encodes CDR1 KGHDR and CDR2 SFDVKD. CDR3 sequence reads: CATGWDRVFHEQYF. The CDR3 DNA reads as TGTGCCACCGGTTGGGACAGGGTGTTCCACGAGCAGTACTTC.

The sample holds many counts of this clonotype. The chain has TRBV10-3 and TRBJ2-4; D not certain. The germline CDR1 and CDR2 sequences are ENHRY and SYGVKD. This CDR3 has 15 residues. The V gene lost 2 bases and the J gene lost 1 base, with 9 bases spanning the gap. DNA of the CDR3: TGTGCCATCAGTGAGGGATCCCTGGCCAAAAACATTCAGTACTTC. It codes for CAISEGSLAKNIQYF.

This clonotype has ten or more counts. The chain is built from TRBV20-1 and TRBJ2-3; no firm D call. This CDR3 spans 13 amino acids. V lost 4 bases and J lost 5, with 13 bases in between. The germline V gene encodes CDR1 DFQATT and CDR2 SNEGSKA (reference sequence). CDR3 protein: CSAIILGLDTQYF. The CDR3 DNA is TGCAGTGCTATCATCCTGGGTTTAGATACGCAGTATTTT.

In its sample, this clonotype was seen many times. The V and J genes are TRBV5-1 and TRBJ2-7; D gene uncertain. With 0 bases removed from V and 12 bases from J, the gap between germline ends came to 10 bases. This CDR3 has 11 amino acids. Germline CDR1 and CDR2: SGHRS and YFSETQ. The CDR3 DNA is TGCGCCAGCAGCTTGGACCAAGTCCGGTACTTC. Its protein is CASSLDQVRYF.

This clonotype was seen many times. This chain connects TRBV10-3 to TRBJ2-2; a possible D gene is TRBD1 (5 bases). Trimming cost V 10 bases and J 0 bases, with 15 bases left between them. This CDR3 contains 15 residues. Germline V CDR1 and CDR2: ENHRY, SYGVKD. The CDR3 DNA reads as TGTGCCACCCACCCCGCCAGGGCGAACACCGGGGAGCTGTTTTTT. Protein product: CATHPARANTGELFF.

This clonotype was seen many times. The chain combines TRBV5-1 with TRBJ1-1, with 8 bases aligning to TRBD1. This CDR3 has 15 amino acids. The junction had 13 bases not matched to a gene; V was cut back by 5 bases and J by 7 bases. CDR1 and CDR2 (germline): SGHRS, YFSETQ. The chain's CDR3 is CASRYGQGGMGEAFF. The CDR3 coding sequence is TGCGCCAGCAGGTATGGACAGGGTGGAATGGGTGAAGCTTTCTTT.

At least ten counts were recorded for this clonotype. This chain joins TRBV5-1 and TRBJ1-1; 8 bases fit TRBD1. Unmatched junction bases numbered 8, after V lost 5 bases and J lost 2 bases. The germline V gene encodes CDR1 SGHRS and CDR2 YFSETQ. CDR3 length equals 15 residues. The CDR3 sequence: CASRVRTGTNTEAFF. CDR3 nucleotide sequence: TGCGCCAGCAGGGTAAGGACAGGGACAAACACTGAAGCTTTCTTT.

The table lists this clonotype with many counts. The CDR3 bases are TGCGCCAGCAGCTCCCGACTAGCGGGGACAGATACGCAGTATTTT. Its protein product is CASSSRLAGTDTQYF. The chain carries TRBV5-1 and TRBJ2-3; 11 bases fit TRBD2. Germline values: CDR1 SGHRS, CDR2 YFSETQ. The V and J ends lost 3 bases and 3 bases, in that order; junction bases with no gene match: 3. This CDR3 contains 15 residues.

This clonotype was detected many times. The chain couples TRBV10-3 to TRBJ2-7; 8 bases are a match to TRBD1. The CDR3 is made up of 13 amino acids. The J segment lost 6 bases and the V segment lost 4 bases, leaving 5 bases of the junction unmatched. Germline CDR1 reads ENHRY; CDR2 reads SYGVKD. The CDR3 coding sequence is TGTGCCATCAGTGTTTCCACAGGGGGCGAGCAGTACTTC. This translates into CAISVSTGGEQYF.

This clonotype has a count of ten or more. V and J are TRBV12-3 or TRBV12-4 and TRBJ1-2; D is undetermined. This CDR3 has 12 residues. Trimming cost V 4 bases and J 7 bases, with 10 bases left between them. DNA of the CDR3: TGTGCCAGCAGTTACGTGGCCGGTGGCTACACCTTC. Translated: CASSYVAGGYTF.

This clonotype was picked up many times. This chain connects TRBV6-1 to TRBJ2-7, with D unresolved. V was trimmed by 4 bases and J by 2 bases, leaving 9 bases between them. The CDR3 covers 13 residues. Looked up from germline, CDR1 is MNHNS and CDR2 is SASEGT. Here the CDR3 DNA reads TGTGCCAGCAGTGTCGGGTCCACCTACGAGCAGTACTTC. Translated: CASSVGSTYEQYF.

This clonotype was counted many times. This chain connects TRBV9 to TRBJ2-1, with 7 bases matching TRBD1. Germline assignment: CDR1 SGDLS and CDR2 YYNGEE. This CDR3 comprises 15 residues. The V gene end was trimmed by 3 bases and the J gene end by 4 bases; junction bases not matched to a gene: 7. The CDR3 DNA reads TGTGCCAGCAGCGAAACAGGGGCCGGGTACAATGAGCAGTTCTTC. Translating gives CASSETGAGYNEQFF.

This clonotype was observed at least ten times. The gene calls are TRBV20-1 and TRBJ1-2; tentatively, D is TRBD1 (5 bases). The germline V gene has CDR1 DFQATT and CDR2 SNEGSKA (reference sequence). The CDR3 runs 18 residues. The V gene lost 1 base and the J gene lost 0 bases, with 21 bases spanning the gap. This CDR3 reads CSARGSKVGRATNYGYTF. The CDR3 DNA reads as TGCAGTGCTAGAGGAAGCAAAGTCGGCAGGGCCACTAACTATGGCTACACCTTC.

This clonotype was seen at least ten times. CDR3 bases: TGTGCCATCAGCCTGGGACTCTCCTCGGTGGATGAGCAGTTCTTC. This sequence encodes CAISLGLSSVDEQFF. The chain uses TRBV10-3 and TRBJ2-1, with D possibly being TRBD2 (6 bases). This CDR3 has 15 residues. The germline V gene encodes CDR1 ENHRY and CDR2 SYGVKD. Trimming cost V 6 bases and J 8 bases, with 20 bases left between them.

This clonotype was picked up many times. The chain uses TRBV5-1 and TRBJ1-1; 7 positions match TRBD1. Trimming removed 4 bases from V and 2 bases from J; junction bases left unmatched: 8. The germline V gene encodes CDR1 SGHRS and CDR2 YFSETQ. The CDR3 contains 15 residues. This chain's CDR3 is CASSEQGGLNTEAFF. The DNA for the CDR3 is TGCGCCAGCAGCGAGCAGGGGGGATTAAACACTGAAGCTTTCTTT.

This clonotype came up many times. The chain combines TRBV6-6 with TRBJ1-2; no definite D call. With 0 bases removed from V and 4 bases from J, the gap between germline ends came to 9 bases. The germline V gene has CDR1 MNHNY and CDR2 SVGAGI (reference sequence). The CDR3 length is 14 residues. CDR3 nucleotide sequence: TGTGCCAGCAGTTACTCGGTGGACTTCTATGGCTACACCTTC. Its translation: CASSYSVDFYGYTF.

This clonotype was counted many times. The chain links TRBV5-1 to TRBJ1-1, with a weak D call TRBD1 (6 bases). CDR3 length equals 14 residues. CDR1 is SGHRS and CDR2 is YFSETQ in the germline V gene. The germline V and J ends were trimmed by 4 bases and 1 base, with 11 bases remaining between them. CDR3 nucleotides: TGCGCCAGCAGCGCGGCGACAGGGAACACTGAAGCTTTCTTT. This encodes CASSAATGNTEAFF.

Ten or more counts support this clonotype. The CDR3 DNA sequence: TGTGCCAGCAGCCCCCTACAGGGCGGCTACAATGAGCAGTTCTTC. Translated: CASSPLQGGYNEQFF. The chain carries TRBV7-2 and TRBJ2-1; D might be TRBD1 (6 bases). Trimming removed 5 bases at V and 3 bases at J, with 14 bases between. This CDR3 spans 15 amino acids. Germline loops: CDR1 SGHTA, CDR2 FQGNSA.

This clonotype was detected ten times or more. V and J are TRBV11-2 and TRBJ2-3; the D gene is possibly TRBD2 (5 bases). CDR3 size: 13 residues. Germline V CDR1 and CDR2: SGHAT, FQNNGV. The V and J ends lost 2 bases and 4 bases respectively, with 7 bases between them. As DNA, the CDR3 is TGTGCCAGCAGCTTACCCGGGGCAGATACGCAGTATTTT. Encoded protein: CASSLPGADTQYF.

This clonotype was observed at least ten times. The chain carries TRBV7-8 and TRBJ1-3; no clear D gene. This CDR3 has 13 residues. Per the germline V gene, CDR1 is SGHVS and CDR2 is FQNEAQ. Trimming removed 6 bases from V and 1 base from J, with 7 bases in between. In DNA form, the CDR3 reads TGTGCCAGCAGAGAAAGGTCTGGAAACACCATATATTTT. It encodes CASRERSGNTIYF.

Ten or more counts support this clonotype. This chain joins TRBV20-1 and TRBJ2-7; the D gene is possibly TRBD2 (6 bases). Germline CDR1 and CDR2: DFQATT and SNEGSKA (reference sequence). Trimming shortened V by 3 bases and J by 0 bases, and 18 bases separated the two germline ends. The CDR3 contains 16 residues. Here the CDR3 DNA reads TGCAGTGCTAGTCTTAGGCCGGGGGATAGCTCCTACGAGCAGTACTTC. It specifies CSASLRPGDSSYEQYF.

This clonotype was seen many times. The gene calls are TRBV6-5 and TRBJ1-2; 8 bases fit TRBD1. J was trimmed by 6 bases and V by 4 bases; bases with no gene match: 10. CDR1 MNHEY and CDR2 SVGAGI come from the germline V gene. The CDR3 has 15 amino acids. Written as DNA, the CDR3 is TGTGCCAGCAGTTCCAAATCCAGGGGGCGGGATGGCTACACCTTC. Protein sequence: CASSSKSRGRDGYTF.

This clonotype has ten or more counts. This rearrangement joins TRBV5-1 to TRBJ2-2, with a tentative D call TRBD1 (7 bases). This CDR3 contains 16 residues. Germline-derived CDR1 and CDR2 are SGHRS and YFSETQ. V shed 4 bases and J shed 6 bases, with 19 bases lying between them. The CDR3 nucleotides read TGCGCCAGCAGCGGCCGCGGAGGGGGCGACGCCGGGGAGCTGTTTTTT. It yields the protein CASSGRGGGDAGELFF. Together with reference TRBV5-1 and TRBJ2-2, the CDR3 gives the full variable domain: KAGVTQTPRYLIKTRGQQVTLSCSPISGHRSVSWYQQTPGQGLQFLFEYFSETQRNKGNFPGRFSGRQFSNSRSEMNVSTLELGDSALYLCASSGRGGGDAGELFFGEGSRLTVL.

This clonotype showed up many times. The V gene is TRBV12-3 or TRBV12-4, the J gene TRBJ2-1; 12 nucleotides line up with TRBD2. The CDR3 has 17 amino acids. J was trimmed by 9 bases and V by 3 bases; bases with no gene match: 12. CDR3 residues: CASSLRGLAGLRGEQFF. In DNA, the CDR3 is TGTGCCAGCAGTTTGCGGGGACTAGCGGGCTTAAGGGGTGAGCAGTTCTTC.

This clonotype has at least ten counts. Written as DNA, the CDR3 is TGCGCCAGCAGCTTAAAGAGGGGGGTCACTGAAGCTTTCTTT. As protein: CASSLKRGVTEAFF. V and J are TRBV5-1 and TRBJ1-1; D may be TRBD1 (6 bases). This CDR3 is 14 amino acids long. Trimming removed 2 bases at V and 4 bases at J, with 12 bases between. Germline V CDR1 and CDR2: SGHRS, YFSETQ.

In this sample, this clonotype turned up many times. J is TRBJ2-2 and V is TRBV12-3 or TRBV12-4, with D tentatively TRBD1 (6 bases). V shed 3 bases and J shed 4 bases, with 15 bases lying between them. The length of the CDR3 is 16 residues. CDR3 sequence: CASSLYSDRPTGELFF. The CDR3 coding sequence is TGTGCCAGCAGTTTGTACTCGGACAGACCCACCGGGGAGCTGTTTTTT.

The rearrangement joins TRBV15 to TRBJ2-4, with a tentative D call TRBD2 (6 bases). V lost 9 bases, J lost 3 bases, and 12 bases lay in between. The CDR3 totals 13 residues. The germline V gene has CDR1 LNHNV and CDR2 YYDKDF (reference sequence). The CDR3, as DNA: TGTGCCACAACGGGGGTGGGCAAAAACATTCAGTACTTC. Translation: CATTGVGKNIQYF.